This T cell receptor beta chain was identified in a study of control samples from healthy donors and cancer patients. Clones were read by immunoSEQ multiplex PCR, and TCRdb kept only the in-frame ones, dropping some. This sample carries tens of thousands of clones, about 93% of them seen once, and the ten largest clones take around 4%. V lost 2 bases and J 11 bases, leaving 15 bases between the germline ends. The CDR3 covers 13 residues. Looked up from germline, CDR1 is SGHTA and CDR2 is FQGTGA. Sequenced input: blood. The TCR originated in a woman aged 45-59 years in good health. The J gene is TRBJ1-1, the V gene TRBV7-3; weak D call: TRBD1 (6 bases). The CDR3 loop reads CASSLDPGARAFF. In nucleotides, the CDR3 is TGTGCCAGCAGCTTAGATCCGGGGGCTCGCGCTTTCTTT.